Ten or more counts support the clone carrying this T cell receptor beta chain. The antigen is not known. The source of the sample is a study of identical twins. A template switching step contributed a universal primer site, while unique molecular identifiers were present in the cDNA. TCRdb re-called the 5' RACE reads through MiXCR, storing one row per CDR3 protein. The sample shows about 530,000 distinct CDR3 sequences, 13% to 15% of them seen only once. The CDR3 is made up of 13 amino acids. CDR1 SQVTM and CDR2 ANQGSEA come from the germline V gene. V shed 6 bases and J 16 bases; nucleotides not matched to a gene: 14. Healthy Caucasian donors formed the entire cohort. Study results and caveats: With monozygotic twins, out-of-frame TCR alpha sharing exceeded what models estimated. Compared with unrelated sharing, twin-shared out-of-frame alpha sequences had more low-probability sequences.

These data also featured in a second study, about yellow fever vaccine responses in identical twins.

Sequenced: CD4+ T cells sorted from blood. The chain is built from TRBV29-1 and TRBJ2-1; the match to TRBD1 covers 11 bases. The receptor was isolated from a woman aged 18-30 years in good health. CDR3 sequence (DNA): TGCAGCGTGGCGGTTTTCCGGGACAGGGGGAATTTCTTC. This sequence encodes CSVAVFRDRGNFF.